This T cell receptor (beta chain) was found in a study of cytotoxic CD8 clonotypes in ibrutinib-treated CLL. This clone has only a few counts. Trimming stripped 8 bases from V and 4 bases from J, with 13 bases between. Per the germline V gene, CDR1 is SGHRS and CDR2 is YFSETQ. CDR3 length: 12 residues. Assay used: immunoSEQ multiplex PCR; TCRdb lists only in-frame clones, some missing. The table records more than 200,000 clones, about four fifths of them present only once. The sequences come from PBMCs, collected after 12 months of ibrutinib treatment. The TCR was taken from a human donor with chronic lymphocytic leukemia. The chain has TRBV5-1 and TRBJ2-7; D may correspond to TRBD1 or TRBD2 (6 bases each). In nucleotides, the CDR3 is TGCGCCAGTAAAGGAGGGGGATACGAGCAGTACTTC. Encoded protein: CASKGGGYEQYF.